This entry lists 26 T cell receptor beta chains sequenced from one sample in a study of Graves' ophthalmopathy and Graves' hyperthyroidism. TCR beta CDR3 amplification used RNA transcripts. The first round was an RT-PCR with HTBI primers, and the second round was a multiplex PCR. TCRdb redid the calling of the multiplex PCR reads with MiXCR, one entry per CDR3 protein. This table holds roughly 220,000 distinct CDR3 sequences, around 50% found once. Sequencing input: peripheral blood. These receptors were obtained from an adult man with Graves' ophthalmopathy.

The CDR3 loop reads CASSWTGTGNTIYF. The CDR3 DNA follows: TGCGCCAGCAGCTGGACAGGGACAGGAAACACCATATATTTT. The chain couples TRBV5-1 to TRBJ1-3, with 8 bases lining up with TRBD1. V dropped 3 bases and J dropped 4; count of bases not matched to a gene: 3. Germline loops: CDR1 SGHRS, CDR2 YFSETQ. The CDR3 runs 14 residues.

The count of this clonotype is one. The rearrangement joins TRBV2 to TRBJ1-5; 10 nucleotides agree with TRBD1. The V gene end was trimmed by 6 bases and the J gene end by 1 base; junction bases not matched to a gene: 9. The CDR3 is made up of 17 amino acids. Germline V CDR1 and CDR2: SNHLY, FYNNEI. CDR3 region: CASSPGQGIISNQPQHF. In DNA, the CDR3 is TGTGCCAGCAGCCCGGGACAGGGGATCATCAGCAATCAGCCCCAGCATTTT.

The V call is TRBV20-1, the J call TRBJ2-5; unclear D gene. Trimming removed 1 base at V and 5 bases at J, with 11 bases between. The CDR3 totals 13 residues. Per germline, CDR1 DFQATT and CDR2 SNEGSKA (reference sequence). The CDR3 is CSARVALEETQYF. Here the CDR3 DNA reads TGCAGTGCTAGAGTTGCCTTGGAGGAGACCCAGTACTTC.

This clonotype is medium-sized within its sample. The chain uses TRBV20-1 and TRBJ1-5; D might be TRBD1 (6 bases). Germline V gene lookup returns CDR1 DFQATT and CDR2 SNEGSKA (reference sequence). This CDR3 has 13 amino acids. Trimming took 5 bases from V and 11 from J, leaving 19 bases between them. The CDR3 DNA reads as TGCAGTGCTGCTCCGGGGGCGAGTGGGGCCCAGCATTTT. Translating gives CSAAPGASGAQHF.

In its sample, this clonotype was seen many times. The V gene is TRBV10-1, the J gene TRBJ1-1; D may be TRBD1 (6 bases). The CDR3 extends over 12 amino acids. The V gene's germline CDR1 is WNHNN and CDR2 SYGVQD (reference sequence). Between the trimmed V and J ends, which lost 6 bases and 1 base, there was a span of 6 bases. Here the CDR3 reads CASSRGNTEAFF. In DNA form, the CDR3 reads TGCGCCAGCAGCAGGGGGAACACTGAAGCTTTCTTT.

V gene TRBV19 combines with J gene TRBJ1-1, with D maybe TRBD1 (6 bases). The ends were cut back, 9 bases at V and 6 bases at J, with 11 bases in the middle. This CDR3 contains 11 residues. Germline CDR1 LNHDA, CDR2 SQIVND (reference sequence). The CDR3 loop is CASSQGSEAFF. DNA for the CDR3: TGTGCCAGCTCCCAGGGGTCTGAAGCTTTCTTT.

This clonotype was counted a few times. The genes are TRBV7-2 and TRBJ2-5, with unresolved D. The CDR3 is 14 residues long. Trimming took off 2 bases at V and 0 bases at J, with 7 bases between the two ends. CDR1 SGHTA and CDR2 FQGNSA come from the germline V gene. CDR3 residues: CASSLYGHQETQYF. CDR3 DNA sequence: TGTGCCAGCAGCTTATACGGACACCAAGAGACCCAGTACTTC.

This chain uses TRBV20-1 with TRBJ2-7; 10 bases fit TRBD2. Germline V gives CDR1 DFQATT, CDR2 SNEGSKA (reference sequence). The CDR3 sequence is 16 residues long. Germline trimming cut 3 bases from V and 2 bases from J; bases unmatched to any gene: 10. The CDR3 protein is CSASASGSARTYEQYF. CDR3 nucleotide sequence: TGCAGTGCTAGCGCTAGCGGGAGCGCTCGAACCTACGAGCAGTACTTC.

The rearrangement uses TRBV2 and TRBJ1-2; D unclear. Trimming pared 4 bases from V and 6 bases from J, leaving 9 bases between. Germline CDR1 reads SNHLY; CDR2 reads FYNNEI. The CDR3 covers 12 residues. CDR3 protein: CASSVIGDGYTF. In DNA, the CDR3 is TGTGCCAGCAGTGTAATTGGGGATGGCTACACCTTC.

This clonotype was counted only a few times. The chain employs TRBV9 and TRBJ2-5; 9 bases match TRBD1. From germline, CDR1 is SGDLS and CDR2 YYNGEE. The CDR3 is made up of 15 amino acids. Trimming cost V 5 bases and J 8 bases; bases outside gene matches: 13. In DNA, the CDR3 is TGTGCCAGCAGTTTATTAGGGACAGGGCCCAACACCCAGTACTTC. Translation gives CASSLLGTGPNTQYF.

This clonotype was seen just once. The rearrangement links TRBV2 to TRBJ1-5; the D is unclear. The germline gives CDR1 SNHLY, CDR2 FYNNEI. The V and J ends lost 8 bases and 0 bases respectively, with 5 bases between them. This CDR3 spans 12 amino acids. The CDR3 loop is CASESSNQPQHF. As DNA, the CDR3 is TGTGCCAGCGAGAGTAGCAATCAGCCCCAGCATTTT.

The V and J genes are TRBV12-3 or TRBV12-4 and TRBJ2-7, with TRBD2 matching over 9 bases. The CDR3 totals 14 residues. V was pared by 7 bases and J by 0 bases, with 4 bases of the junction left unmatched. The CDR3 DNA reads TGTGCCAGCACCGTTAGCGGGAGCTCCTACGAGCAGTACTTC. Protein product: CASTVSGSSYEQYF.

This clonotype came up a few times. The V and J genes are TRBV12-3 or TRBV12-4 and TRBJ2-5, with D possibly matching TRBD1 (6 bases). V was cut by 6 bases and J by 4 bases, with 12 bases left in between. The CDR3 is 13 amino acids. CDR3: CASSRTERETQYF. CDR3 DNA sequence: TGTGCCAGCAGCCGGACAGAGAGAGAGACCCAGTACTTC.

J is TRBJ2-5 and V is TRBV29-1; the match to TRBD1 covers 8 bases. The CDR3 is 15 residues long. The V and J ends lost 6 bases and 5 bases, in that order; junction bases with no gene match: 14. Looked up from germline, CDR1 is SQVTM and CDR2 is ANQGSEA. This chain's CDR3 is CSVDQPGQVGETQYF. CDR3 nucleotide sequence: TGCAGCGTAGACCAACCGGGACAGGTGGGGGAGACCCAGTACTTC.

This clonotype was counted between two and nine times. The chain carries TRBV20-1 and TRBJ2-3; TRBD2 aligns across 7 bases. The CDR3 consists of 15 residues. Looked up from germline, CDR1 is DFQATT and CDR2 is SNEGSKA (reference sequence). Unmatched junction bases numbered 9, after V lost 6 bases and J lost 0 bases. The CDR3 sequence is CSAPRPSGSTDTQYF. The CDR3, as DNA: TGCAGTGCCCCGAGACCTAGCGGTAGCACAGATACGCAGTATTTT.

The chain recombines TRBV7-2 with TRBJ2-5, with TRBD2 matching over 9 bases. The CDR3 has 18 amino acids. The germline gives CDR1 SGHTA, CDR2 FQGNSA. J gave up 0 bases and V 5 bases, and 13 bases lay outside the gene matches. The CDR3 DNA is TGTGCCAGCAGCCCCCTAGGGTCCCTAGCGGGAAACCAAGAGACCCAGTACTTC. Amino acid sequence: CASSPLGSLAGNQETQYF.

The CDR3 sequence: CATSRGENYEQYF. The CDR3 DNA sequence: TGTGCCACCAGCAGAGGTGAAAACTACGAGCAGTACTTC. The chain has TRBV15 and TRBJ2-7; D ambiguous. With 1 base removed from V and 3 bases from J, the gap between germline ends came to 7 bases. This CDR3 comprises 13 residues. Germline loops: CDR1 LNHNV, CDR2 YYDKDF (reference sequence). The full variable domain, its missing parts supplied by reference TRBV15 and TRBJ2-7, is DAMVIQNPRYQVTQFGKPVTLSCSQTLNHNVMYWYQQKSSQAPKLLFHYYDKDFNNEADTPDNFQSRRPNTSFCFLDIRSPGLGDTAMYLCATSRGENYEQYFGPGTRLTVT.

The gene calls are TRBV2 and TRBJ1-4; 7 nucleotides agree with TRBD1. Germline lookup yields CDR1 SNHLY and CDR2 FYNNEI. There are 14 residues in the CDR3. Germline trimming cut 0 bases from V and 8 bases from J; bases unmatched to any gene: 3. The CDR3 region is CASSEAQGGEKLFF. The CDR3 region has the DNA TGTGCCAGCAGTGAAGCGCAGGGGGGAGAAAAACTGTTTTTT.

The J gene is TRBJ2-2, the V gene TRBV4-3; TRBD1 might be the D (6 bases). Germline V lookup: CDR1 LGHNA, CDR2 YSLEER. The ends were cut back, 1 base at V and 1 base at J, with 16 bases in the middle. CDR3 length equals 18 residues. CDR3 protein: CASSQARTAIKNTGELFF. The CDR3 DNA follows: TGCGCCAGCAGCCAAGCCCGGACAGCGATAAAGAACACCGGGGAGCTGTTTTTT.

The V gene is TRBV9, the J gene TRBJ2-6; 7 bases match TRBD1. V lost 4 bases and J lost 0; bases outside the gene matches: 7. This CDR3 spans 17 amino acids. CDR1 and CDR2 from the germline V gene are SGDLS and YYNGEE. The CDR3 loop reads CASSRLGQNSGANVLTF. The CDR3 nucleotides are TGTGCCAGCAGCCGTCTGGGACAGAACTCTGGGGCCAACGTCCTGACTTTC.

The chain combines TRBV6-1 with TRBJ2-5; D is unclear. Trimming removed 5 bases from V and 1 base from J, with 8 bases in between. Germline lookup yields CDR1 MNHNS and CDR2 SASEGT. This CDR3 comprises 13 residues. The CDR3 DNA is TGTGCCAGCAGTTACTCAGTCCAAGAGACCCAGTACTTC. It is translated as CASSYSVQETQYF.

This clonotype has a count of ten or more. V is TRBV29-1 and J is TRBJ1-3; D remains unclear. In germline, CDR1 is SQVTM, CDR2 ANQGSEA. V lost 3 bases to trimming and J lost 0 bases, with 9 bases between them. This CDR3 has 14 amino acids. CDR3 sequence reads: CSVEYGRSGNTIYF. CDR3 bases: TGCAGCGTTGAGTACGGTCGCTCTGGAAACACCATATATTTT.

The CDR3 DNA reads TGTGCCAGCAGCGGGGGGACAGCTAACTATGGCTACACCTTC. Translating it yields CASSGGTANYGYTF. The V gene is TRBV9, the J gene TRBJ1-2, with 7 bases lining up with TRBD1. Germline V CDR1 and CDR2: SGDLS, YYNGEE. The V gene end was trimmed by 3 bases and the J gene end by 0 bases; junction bases not matched to a gene: 2. The CDR3 is 14 amino acids.

This clonotype was seen only a few times. CDR3 region: CASRDQTGRNTEAFF. CDR3 bases: TGCGCCAGCAGGGACCAGACAGGGCGGAACACTGAAGCTTTCTTT. The gene calls are TRBV5-1 and TRBJ1-1, with 7 bases that match TRBD1. The germline gives CDR1 SGHRS, CDR2 YFSETQ. Germline trimming cut 5 bases from V and 1 base from J; bases unmatched to any gene: 8. This CDR3 spans 15 amino acids.

This chain joins TRBV12-3 or TRBV12-4 and TRBJ1-5, with unresolved D. Trimming left V 3 bases short and J 2 bases short, with 11 bases between. The CDR3 consists of 15 residues. DNA for the CDR3: TGTGCCAGCAGTTTCCAGGTGGGAGGCAATCAGCCCCAGCATTTT. Translating gives CASSFQVGGNQPQHF.

This clonotype has only a few counts. The DNA for the CDR3 is TGTGCCAGCACCCAGCGGGGGGTAAAGACCCAGTACTTC. Translation gives CASTQRGVKTQYF. V gene TRBV3-1 combines with J gene TRBJ2-5; 9 bases match TRBD2. This CDR3 comprises 13 residues. Germline V gene lookup returns CDR1 LGHDT and CDR2 YNNKEL (reference sequence). The ends lost 7 bases at V and 6 bases at J; junction bases unmatched: 6.